Following are 18 T cell receptor beta chains from one sample sequenced in a study of blood T cell repertoires in COVID-19. Data came from immunoSEQ multiplex PCR; TCRdb stores just in-frame clones and leaves some out. Among 97,000 or so clones, 91% were seen once, and the ten largest hold 4.2%. Material: peripheral blood. The source is a young man with acute or convalescent COVID-19.

The chain carries TRBV29-1 and TRBJ1-2; D unresolved. Germline V gives CDR1 SQVTM, CDR2 ANQGSEA. This CDR3 spans 15 amino acids. V was clipped by 0 bases and J by 5 bases, with 16 bases between them. The CDR3 here is CSVEDPRESGYGYTF. The CDR3 DNA reads as TGCAGCGTTGAAGATCCTAGGGAGAGCGGTTATGGCTACACCTTC. The full variable domain, in which reference TRBV29-1 and TRBJ1-2 provide the parts outside the CDR3, is SAVISQKPSRDICQRGTSLTIQCQVDSQVTMMFWYRQQPGQSLTLIATANQGSEATYESGFVIDKFPISRPNLTFSTLTVSNMSPEDSSIYLCSVEDPRESGYGYTFGSGTRLTVV.

The chain has TRBV5-1 and TRBJ2-2, with TRBD2 matching 14 bases. V dropped 4 bases and J dropped 5; count of bases not matched to a gene: 10. Germline assignment: CDR1 SGHRS and CDR2 YFSETQ. The CDR3 length is 18 residues. The CDR3 DNA follows: TGCGCCAGCAGCAAAACACCCGGGACTAGCGGGAGTACCGGGGAGCTGTTTTTT. The encoded protein is CASSKTPGTSGSTGELFF.

The chain is built from TRBV5-6 and TRBJ1-5, with TRBD1 matching over 8 bases. The CDR3 is 15 residues long. The V gene's germline CDR1 is SGHDT and CDR2 YYEEEE. With V trimmed by 4 bases and J by 5 bases, 8 bases remained unmatched. CDR3 amino acids: CASSLRTGYDQPQHF. CDR3 coding DNA: TGTGCCAGCAGCCTCCGGACAGGGTATGATCAGCCCCAGCATTTT.

J is TRBJ1-1 and V is TRBV6-6; no clear D. The CDR3 covers 16 residues. From germline, CDR1 is MNHNY and CDR2 SVGAGI (reference sequence). The V gene lost 2 bases and the J gene lost 0 bases, with 13 bases spanning the gap. The CDR3 is CASSYPRRELNTEAFF. Written as DNA, the CDR3 is TGTGCCAGCAGTTACCCACGGCGGGAACTGAACACTGAAGCTTTCTTT.

The rearrangement joins TRBV15 to TRBJ1-5; D is ambiguous. The germline gives CDR1 LNHNV, CDR2 YYDKDF (reference sequence). This CDR3 has 16 residues. With 1 base removed from V and 4 bases from J, the gap between germline ends came to 14 bases. The CDR3 nucleotides read TGTGCCACCAGCAGAGTAGGGAGAGACACAAATCAGCCCCAGCATTTT. Protein: CATSRVGRDTNQPQHF.

This clone showed up just once. The CDR3, as DNA: TGCAGCGCCGGCGAAGCGGCCCAAGAGACCCAGTACTTC. It yields the protein CSAGEAAQETQYF. The genes are TRBV29-1 and TRBJ2-5; D is possibly TRBD2 (5 bases). Trimming stripped 7 bases from V and 1 base from J, with 13 bases between. There are 13 residues in the CDR3. Germline V gene data show CDR1 as SQVTM and CDR2 as ANQGSEA.

Details on this clone: A read error may produce the germline difference seen at one junction end. This chain joins TRBV6-5 and TRBJ2-7; 9 bases fit TRBD2. CDR3 length: 15 amino acids. Per germline, CDR1 MNHEY and CDR2 SVGAGI. The CDR3 region has the DNA TGTACCAGCAGTCCTCAAATAGCGGGAGCGTACGAGCAGTACTTC. Its protein product is CTSSPQIAGAYEQYF.

The V call is TRBV5-1, the J call TRBJ2-7, with D perhaps TRBD2 (5 bases). Trimming removed 2 bases from V and 5 bases from J, with 8 bases in between. Germline CDR1 is SGHRS and CDR2 is YFSETQ. The CDR3 runs 12 residues. The CDR3 spells CASSLIGDEQYF. CDR3 in DNA: TGCGCCAGCAGCTTAATCGGGGACGAGCAGTACTTC.

This rearrangement joins TRBV9 to TRBJ2-1; the D gene is possibly TRBD2 (6 bases). The length of the CDR3 is 16 residues. Trimming stripped 0 bases from V and 2 bases from J, with 12 bases between. Germline CDR1 and CDR2: SGDLS and YYNGEE. Here the CDR3 reads CASSVDGRETYNEQFF. CDR3 bases: TGTGCCAGCAGCGTAGATGGACGGGAGACCTACAATGAGCAGTTCTTC.

This chain uses TRBV19 with TRBJ1-4; possible D gene TRBD1, 5 bases. V was pared by 6 bases and J by 7 bases, with 12 bases between. CDR3 length equals 13 residues. Per the germline V gene, CDR1 is LNHDA and CDR2 is SQIVND (reference sequence). The CDR3 protein is CASRSDTAEKLFF. CDR3 DNA sequence: TGTGCCAGTAGATCGGACACCGCTGAAAAACTGTTTTTT.

This clone was recorded only once. The V call is TRBV6-6, the J call TRBJ1-2; D possibly corresponds to TRBD1 (5 bases). Trimming removed 1 base at V and 2 bases at J, with 8 bases between. The length of the CDR3 is 14 residues. Looked up from germline, CDR1 is MNHNY and CDR2 is SVGAGI (reference sequence). The CDR3 reads CASSYFDRNYGYTF. The CDR3 DNA reads TGTGCCAGCAGTTACTTCGACAGAAACTATGGCTACACCTTC.

This rearrangement joins TRBV5-1 to TRBJ1-2, with 7 positions matching TRBD1. The J segment lost 0 bases and the V segment lost 3 bases, leaving 11 bases of the junction unmatched. Germline V gene data show CDR1 as SGHRS and CDR2 as YFSETQ. This CDR3 is built from 17 residues. DNA for the CDR3: TGCGCCAGCAGCTCCCCGGGACAGACTTCGACTAACTATGGCTACACCTTC. Translated, it gives CASSSPGQTSTNYGYTF.

This clone has at least ten counts. The chain is built from TRBV20-1 and TRBJ2-7; 8 nucleotides align to TRBD1. V dropped 2 bases and J dropped 6; count of bases not matched to a gene: 0. The CDR3 covers 11 residues. Germline V gives CDR1 DFQATT, CDR2 SNEGSKA (reference sequence). The CDR3 reads CSARQGAEQYF. Written as DNA, the CDR3 is TGCAGTGCTAGACAGGGGGCCGAGCAGTACTTC.

V usage is TRBV2 and J usage is TRBJ2-7, with TRBD1 identical over 10 bases. The CDR3 is 16 amino acids. V was pared by 2 bases and J by 4 bases, with 8 bases of the junction left unmatched. CDR1 is SNHLY and CDR2 is FYNNEI in the germline V gene. CDR3 sequence reads: CASSEPGRTGGYEQYF. The DNA for the CDR3 is TGTGCCAGCAGTGAACCTGGCCGGACAGGGGGATACGAGCAGTACTTC.

The rearrangement joins TRBV2 to TRBJ2-3; TRBD1 matches at 7 bases. Germline values: CDR1 SNHLY, CDR2 FYNNEI. V lost 6 bases, J lost 0 bases, and 3 bases stayed unmatched. This CDR3 spans 14 amino acids. For the CDR3, the DNA is TGTGCCAGCAGGGGGACAGATAGCACAGATACGCAGTATTTT. It is translated as CASRGTDSTDTQYF. The entire variable domain, with the rest obtained from reference TRBV2 and TRBJ2-3, is as follows: EPEVTQTPSHQVTQMGQEVILRCVPISNHLYFYWYRQILGQKVEFLVSFYNNEISEKSEIFDDQFSVERPDGSNFTLKIRSTKLEDSAMYFCASRGTDSTDTQYFGPGTRLTVL.

V and J are TRBV14 and TRBJ2-5; the D gene is possibly TRBD2 (6 bases). Trimming left V 4 bases short and J 2 bases short, with 11 bases between. Germline V gives CDR1 SGHDN, CDR2 FVKESK. The CDR3 loop spans 14 amino acids. CDR3 residues: CASSRLEGQETQYF. CDR3 DNA sequence: TGTGCCAGCAGCCGACTGGAGGGTCAAGAGACCCAGTACTTC. The full variable domain, rest sourced from reference TRBV14 and TRBJ2-5, is EAGVTQFPSHSVIEKGQTVTLRCDPISGHDNLYWYRRVMGKEIKFLLHFVKESKQDESGMPNNRFLAERTGGTYSTLKVQPAELEDSGVYFCASSRLEGQETQYFGPGTRLLVL.

The rearrangement links TRBV5-1 to TRBJ2-2; 8 positions agree with TRBD1. J lost 5 bases, V lost 1 base, and 4 bases had no gene match. Per the germline V gene, CDR1 is SGHRS and CDR2 is YFSETQ. CDR3 length equals 15 residues. The DNA for the CDR3 is TGCGCCAGCAGCTTGCAGGGGGCGCAGACCGGGGAGCTGTTTTTT. It specifies CASSLQGAQTGELFF.

V is TRBV5-6 and J is TRBJ2-7; D possibly corresponds to TRBD1 (6 bases). The length of the CDR3 is 15 residues. CDR1 is SGHDT, CDR2 YYEEEE, per germline. V gave up 4 bases and J gave up 0 bases, with 14 bases separating them. The CDR3 DNA follows: TGTGCCAGCAGCCTCGGACAGACAAGCTCCTACGAGCAGTACTTC. Protein: CASSLGQTSSYEQYF.